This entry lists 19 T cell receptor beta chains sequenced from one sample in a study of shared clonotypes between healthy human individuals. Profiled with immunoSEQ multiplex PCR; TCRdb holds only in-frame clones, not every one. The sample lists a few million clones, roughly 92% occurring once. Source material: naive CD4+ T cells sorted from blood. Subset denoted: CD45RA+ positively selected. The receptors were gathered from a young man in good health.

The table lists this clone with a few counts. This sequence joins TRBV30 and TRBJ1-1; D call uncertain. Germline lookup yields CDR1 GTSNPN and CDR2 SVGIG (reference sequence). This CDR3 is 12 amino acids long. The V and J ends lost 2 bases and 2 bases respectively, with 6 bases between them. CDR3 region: CAWSQDNTEAFF. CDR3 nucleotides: TGTGCCTGGAGTCAGGACAACACTGAAGCTTTCTTT.

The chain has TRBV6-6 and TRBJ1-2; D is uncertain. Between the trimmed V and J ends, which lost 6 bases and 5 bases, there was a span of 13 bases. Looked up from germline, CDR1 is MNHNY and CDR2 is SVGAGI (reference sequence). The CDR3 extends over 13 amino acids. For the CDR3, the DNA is TGTGCCAGCAGCAACGGGGTTAAATATGGCTACACCTTC. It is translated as CASSNGVKYGYTF.

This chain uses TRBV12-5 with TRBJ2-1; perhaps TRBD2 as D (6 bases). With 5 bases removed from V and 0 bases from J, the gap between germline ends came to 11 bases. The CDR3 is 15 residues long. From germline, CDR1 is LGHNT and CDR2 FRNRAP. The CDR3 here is CASGPGRSSYNEQFF. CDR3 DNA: TGTGCTAGTGGTCCAGGGAGGAGCTCCTACAATGAGCAGTTCTTC. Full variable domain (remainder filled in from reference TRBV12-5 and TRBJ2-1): DARVTQTPRHKVTEMGQEVTMRCQPILGHNTVFWYRQTMMQGLELLAYFRNRAPLDDSGMPKDRFSAEMPDATLATLKIQPSEPRDSAVYFCASGPGRSSYNEQFFGPGTRLTVL.

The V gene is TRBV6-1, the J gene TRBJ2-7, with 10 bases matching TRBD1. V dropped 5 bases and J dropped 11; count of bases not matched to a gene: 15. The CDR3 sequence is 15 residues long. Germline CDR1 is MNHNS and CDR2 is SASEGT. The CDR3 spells CASSRPSGQGDVEYF. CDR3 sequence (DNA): TGTGCCAGCAGTAGACCCTCAGGACAGGGGGATGTTGAGTACTTC.

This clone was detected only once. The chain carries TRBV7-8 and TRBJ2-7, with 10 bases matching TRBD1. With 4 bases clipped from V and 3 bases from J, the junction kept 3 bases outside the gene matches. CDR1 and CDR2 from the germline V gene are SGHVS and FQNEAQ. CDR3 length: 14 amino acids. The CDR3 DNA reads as TGTGCCAGCAGCTGGGGACAGGGGAGCTACGAGCAGTACTTC. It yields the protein CASSWGQGSYEQYF.

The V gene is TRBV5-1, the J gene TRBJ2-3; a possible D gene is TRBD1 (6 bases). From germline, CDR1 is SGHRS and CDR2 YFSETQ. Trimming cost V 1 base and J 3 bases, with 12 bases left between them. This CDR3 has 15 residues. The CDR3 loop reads CASSLSTGRTDTQYF. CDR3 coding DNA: TGCGCCAGCAGCTTGTCAACAGGGCGGACAGATACGCAGTATTTT.

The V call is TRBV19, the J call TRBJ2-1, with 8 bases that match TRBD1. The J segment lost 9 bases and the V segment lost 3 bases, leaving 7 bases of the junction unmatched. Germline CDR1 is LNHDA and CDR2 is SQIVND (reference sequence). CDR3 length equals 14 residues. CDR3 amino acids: CASSISQGAGEQFF. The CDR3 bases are TGTGCCAGTAGTATCAGTCAGGGGGCGGGTGAGCAGTTCTTC. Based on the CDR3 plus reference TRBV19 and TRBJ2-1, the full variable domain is DGGITQSPKYLFRKEGQNVTLSCEQNLNHDAMYWYRQDPGQGLRLIYYSQIVNDFQKGDIAEGYSVSREKKESFPLTVTSAQKNPTAFYLCASSISQGAGEQFFGPGTRLTVL.

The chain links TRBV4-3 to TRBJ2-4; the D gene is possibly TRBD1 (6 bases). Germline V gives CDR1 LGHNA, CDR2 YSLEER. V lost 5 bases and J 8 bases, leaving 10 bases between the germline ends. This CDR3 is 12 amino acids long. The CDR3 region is CASSGGADIQYF. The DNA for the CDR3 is TGCGCCAGCAGCGGGGGCGCGGACATTCAGTACTTC.

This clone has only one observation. The CDR3 sequence is CASSVSGANVLTF. DNA of the CDR3: TGTGCCAGCAGTGTTTCTGGGGCCAACGTCCTGACTTTC. The chain recombines TRBV28 with TRBJ2-6; D uncertain. Germline CDR1 reads MDHEN; CDR2 reads SYDVKM. The CDR3 totals 13 residues. Trimming took off 5 bases at V and 1 base at J, with 3 bases between the two ends.

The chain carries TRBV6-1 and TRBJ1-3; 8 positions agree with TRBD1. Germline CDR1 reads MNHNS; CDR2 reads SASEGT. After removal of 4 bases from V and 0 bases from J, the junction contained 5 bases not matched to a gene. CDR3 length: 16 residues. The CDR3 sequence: CASSGGDRFSGNTIYF. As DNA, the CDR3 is TGTGCCAGCAGTGGGGGGGACAGGTTCTCTGGAAACACCATATATTTT.

The CDR3 region has the DNA TGTGCCAGCCAGACCCGGACAGGGAGGCTTTGGGACACTGAAGCTTTCTTT. Translation: CASQTRTGRLWDTEAFF. The chain is built from TRBV19 and TRBJ1-1; 8 positions agree with TRBD1. The ends lost 9 bases at V and 3 bases at J; junction bases unmatched: 18. Germline loops: CDR1 LNHDA, CDR2 SQIVND (reference sequence). This CDR3 spans 17 amino acids. The variable domain in full, completed from reference TRBV19 and TRBJ1-1, reads DGGITQSPKYLFRKEGQNVTLSCEQNLNHDAMYWYRQDPGQGLRLIYYSQIVNDFQKGDIAEGYSVSREKKESFPLTVTSAQKNPTAFYLCASQTRTGRLWDTEAFFGQGTRLTVV.

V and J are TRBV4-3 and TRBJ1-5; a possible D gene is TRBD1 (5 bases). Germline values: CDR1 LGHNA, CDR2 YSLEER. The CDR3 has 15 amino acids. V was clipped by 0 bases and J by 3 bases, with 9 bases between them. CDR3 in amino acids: CASSQEKGVNQPQHF. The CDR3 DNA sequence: TGCGCCAGCAGCCAAGAGAAAGGGGTCAATCAGCCCCAGCATTTT.

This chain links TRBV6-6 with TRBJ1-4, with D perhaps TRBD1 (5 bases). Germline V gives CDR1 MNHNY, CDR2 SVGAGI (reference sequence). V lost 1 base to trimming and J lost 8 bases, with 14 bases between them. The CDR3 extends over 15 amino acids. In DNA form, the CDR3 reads TGTGCCAGCAGTTACTTCGGGGGAGGAGACGAAAAACTGTTTTTT. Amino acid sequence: CASSYFGGGDEKLFF.

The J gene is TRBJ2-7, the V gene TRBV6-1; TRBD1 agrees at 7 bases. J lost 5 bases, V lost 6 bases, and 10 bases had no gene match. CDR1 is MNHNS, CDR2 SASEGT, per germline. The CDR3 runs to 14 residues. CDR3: CASRSGQGVNEQYF. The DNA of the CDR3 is TGTGCCAGCAGGTCGGGGCAGGGGGTGAACGAGCAGTACTTC.

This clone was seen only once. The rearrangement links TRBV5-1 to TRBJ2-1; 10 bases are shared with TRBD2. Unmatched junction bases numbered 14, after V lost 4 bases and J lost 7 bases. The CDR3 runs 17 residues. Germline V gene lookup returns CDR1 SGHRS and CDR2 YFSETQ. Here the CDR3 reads CASSAAVAGGILNEQFF. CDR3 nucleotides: TGCGCCAGCAGCGCGGCGGTAGCGGGGGGTATACTTAATGAGCAGTTCTTC.

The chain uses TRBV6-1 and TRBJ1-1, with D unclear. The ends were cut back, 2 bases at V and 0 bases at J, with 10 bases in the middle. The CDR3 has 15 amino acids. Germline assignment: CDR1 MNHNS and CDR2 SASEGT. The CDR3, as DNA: TGTGCCAGCAGTGAAAATTACGGGGTGAACACTGAAGCTTTCTTT. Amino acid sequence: CASSENYGVNTEAFF.

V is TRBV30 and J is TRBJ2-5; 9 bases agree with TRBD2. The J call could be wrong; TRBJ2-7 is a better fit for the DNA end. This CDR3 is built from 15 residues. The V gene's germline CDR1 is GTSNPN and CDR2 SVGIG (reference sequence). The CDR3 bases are TGTGCCTGGAGTGTACTATTAGCGGGAGCGGACGAGCAGTACTTC. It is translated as CAWSVLLAGADEQYF.

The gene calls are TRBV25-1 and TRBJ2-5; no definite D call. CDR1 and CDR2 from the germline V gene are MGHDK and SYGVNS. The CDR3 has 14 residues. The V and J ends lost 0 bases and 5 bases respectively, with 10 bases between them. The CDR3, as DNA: TGTGCCAGCAGTGAATATCTAGGAAGGGAGACCCAGTACTTC. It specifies CASSEYLGRETQYF. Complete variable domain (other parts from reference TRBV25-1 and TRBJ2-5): EADIYQTPRYLVIGTGKKITLECSQTMGHDKMYWYQQDPGMELHLIHYSYGVNSTEKGDLSSESTVSRIRTEHFPLTLESARPSHTSQYLCASSEYLGRETQYFGPGTRLLVL.

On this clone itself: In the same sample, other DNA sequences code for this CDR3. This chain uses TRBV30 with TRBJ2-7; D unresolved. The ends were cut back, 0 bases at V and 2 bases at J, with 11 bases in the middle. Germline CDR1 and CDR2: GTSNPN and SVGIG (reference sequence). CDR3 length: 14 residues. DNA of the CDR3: TGTGCCTGGAGTGTACTGGGCGAGACCTACGAGCAGTACTTC. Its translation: CAWSVLGETYEQYF.